A single sample is the source of the 27 T cell receptor beta chains below, sequenced in a study of T cell repertoires in cytomegalovirus infection. No antigen has been identified for these receptors. TCRdb reprocessed the reads via MiXCR and lists one record per CDR3 protein. This table holds under 150,000 distinct CDR3 sequences, around 25% found once. What was sequenced was PBMCs, sequenced either directly or after in vitro stimulation (not recorded which). These receptors were obtained from a human donor in good health (CMV status not recorded). Some clones in this sample may be carry-over from other donors' samples.

The chain joins TRBV6-5 to TRBJ2-7, with D tentatively TRBD1 or TRBD2 (6 bases each). CDR1 is MNHEY and CDR2 is SVGAGI in the germline V gene. V was shortened by 5 bases and J by 6 bases, with 14 bases between the two germline ends. CDR3 length: 13 residues. The CDR3 bases are TGTGCCAGCAGTCGAGGGGGGATCGGCGAGCAGTACTTC. It translates to CASSRGGIGEQYF.

This clonotype was observed many times. The CDR3 sequence: CASSLDLWEVGNEQFF. The CDR3 DNA reads TGTGCCAGCAGCTTAGATTTGTGGGAGGTAGGCAATGAGCAGTTCTTC. V usage is TRBV7-2 and J usage is TRBJ2-1; perhaps TRBD2 as D (6 bases). CDR1 is SGHTA, CDR2 FQGNSA, per germline. The CDR3 sequence is 16 residues long. The ends were cut back, 1 base at V and 6 bases at J, with 16 bases in the middle. The whole variable domain, filled in from reference TRBV7-2 and TRBJ2-1, reads GAGVSQSPSNKVTEKGKDVELRCDPISGHTALYWYRQSLGQGLEFLIYFQGNSAPDKSGLPSDRFSAERTGGSVSTLTIQRTQQEDSAVYLCASSLDLWEVGNEQFFGPGTRLTVL.

The chain carries TRBV9 and TRBJ2-6; TRBD1 agrees at 9 bases. V lost 6 bases and J lost 0; bases outside the gene matches: 13. The CDR3 is 19 amino acids. Germline lookup yields CDR1 SGDLS and CDR2 YYNGEE. This chain's CDR3 is CASTPLPGQGYSGANVLTF. Here the CDR3 DNA reads TGTGCCAGCACCCCCCTTCCGGGACAGGGCTACTCTGGGGCCAACGTCCTGACTTTC. Supplemented by reference TRBV9 and TRBJ2-6, the full variable domain reads DSGVTQTPKHLITATGQRVTLRCSPRSGDLSVYWYQQSLDQGLQFLIQYYNGEERAKGNILERFSAQQFPDLHSELNLSSLELGDSALYFCASTPLPGQGYSGANVLTFGAGSRLTVL.

This clonotype was counted at least ten times. The chain employs TRBV19 and TRBJ1-1; maybe TRBD1 (5 bases). V was shortened by 1 base and J by 1 base, with 13 bases between the two germline ends. Germline CDR1 is LNHDA and CDR2 is SQIVND (reference sequence). CDR3 length equals 16 residues. The CDR3 loop is CASSIAPGLQNTEAFF. The CDR3, as DNA: TGTGCCAGTAGTATAGCTCCGGGACTCCAGAACACTGAAGCTTTCTTT.

The chain carries TRBV19 and TRBJ2-2, with a weak D call TRBD2 (5 bases). Trimming left V 1 base short and J 3 bases short, with 18 bases between. The CDR3 consists of 18 residues. CDR1 is LNHDA, CDR2 SQIVND, per germline (reference sequence). The CDR3 DNA is TGTGCCAGTAGTATAGTCTTCGGGGAGAAAGGGTACACCGGGGAGCTGTTTTTT. This translates into CASSIVFGEKGYTGELFF.

This chain connects TRBV7-9 to TRBJ2-2; the match to TRBD2 covers 7 bases. Germline CDR1 and CDR2: SEHNR and FQNEAQ (reference sequence). The CDR3 extends over 15 amino acids. V shed 0 bases and J 8 bases; nucleotides not matched to a gene: 6. DNA for the CDR3: TGTGCCAGCAGCTTAGCAGGACTAGTCCAAGGGGAGCTGTTTTTT. Its protein product is CASSLAGLVQGELFF.

In this sample, this clonotype turned up many times. The genes are TRBV28 and TRBJ2-1; possibly TRBD2 for D (5 bases). Germline V lookup: CDR1 MDHEN, CDR2 SYDVKM. V lost 4 bases, J lost 8 bases, and 18 bases lay in between. There are 15 residues in the CDR3. CDR3 sequence: CASSSLSFSVDEQFF. CDR3 nucleotide sequence: TGTGCCAGCAGTTCACTTAGCTTTAGCGTGGATGAGCAGTTCTTC.

This clonotype occurred many times. The chain is built from TRBV7-8 and TRBJ1-2, with 7 bases identical to TRBD1. Germline lookup yields CDR1 SGHVS and CDR2 FQNEAQ. J was trimmed by 5 bases and V by 5 bases; bases with no gene match: 14. The CDR3 spans 16 residues. Here the CDR3 reads CASSTRGQGQPYGYTF. CDR3 in DNA: TGTGCCAGCAGCACCCGAGGCCAGGGACAGCCGTATGGCTACACCTTC.

CDR3 amino acids: CASSFYGRDEQFF. The DNA of the CDR3 is TGTGCCAGCAGTTTCTACGGCAGGGATGAGCAGTTCTTC. The V call is TRBV28, the J call TRBJ2-1, with a possible D match to TRBD1 (5 bases). CDR1 is MDHEN, CDR2 SYDVKM, per germline. This CDR3 is built from 13 residues. Trimming stripped 3 bases from V and 8 bases from J, with 11 bases between. The full variable domain, in which reference TRBV28 and TRBJ2-1 provide the parts outside the CDR3, is DVKVTQSSRYLVKRTGEKVFLECVQDMDHENMFWYRQDPGLGLRLIYFSYDVKMKEKGDIPEGYSVSREKKERFSLILESASTNQTSMYLCASSFYGRDEQFFGPGTRLTVL.

The rearrangement uses TRBV29-1 and TRBJ1-5, with 10 bases lining up with TRBD1. This CDR3 comprises 15 residues. The J segment lost 4 bases and the V segment lost 7 bases, leaving 10 bases of the junction unmatched. Per the germline V gene, CDR1 is SQVTM and CDR2 is ANQGSEA. The CDR3 reads CSAAHGTGANQPQHF. For the CDR3, the DNA is TGCAGCGCCGCTCACGGGACAGGGGCAAATCAGCCCCAGCATTTT.

The rearrangement joins TRBV28 to TRBJ2-6; 8 bases agree with TRBD2. Trimming cost V 6 bases and J 4 bases; bases outside gene matches: 11. CDR3 length: 17 residues. CDR1 is MDHEN and CDR2 is SYDVKM in the germline V gene. CDR3 nucleotides: TGTGCCAGCAGCCAAGCGGGAGTCCTGGGGGGGGCCAACGTCCTGACTTTC. Translated, it gives CASSQAGVLGGANVLTF. Full variable domain (rest looked up from reference TRBV28 and TRBJ2-6): DVKVTQSSRYLVKRTGEKVFLECVQDMDHENMFWYRQDPGLGLRLIYFSYDVKMKEKGDIPEGYSVSREKKERFSLILESASTNQTSMYLCASSQAGVLGGANVLTFGAGSRLTVL.

This clonotype was detected ten times or more. The chain links TRBV29-1 to TRBJ1-1; 8 nucleotides match TRBD1. After removal of 6 bases from V and 6 bases from J, the junction contained 3 bases not matched to a gene. This CDR3 spans 11 amino acids. Germline CDR1 and CDR2: SQVTM and ANQGSEA. The chain's CDR3 is CSVRTGPEAFF. The CDR3 DNA follows: TGCAGCGTGAGGACAGGGCCTGAAGCTTTCTTT.

This clonotype was picked up many times. The chain joins TRBV6-6 to TRBJ1-5, with D unclear. V was clipped by 0 bases and J by 0 bases, with 9 bases between them. Germline CDR1 MNHNY, CDR2 SVGAGI (reference sequence). The CDR3 runs to 16 residues. This chain's CDR3 is CASSYSVLYSNQPQHF. CDR3 DNA: TGTGCCAGCAGTTACTCCGTTTTGTATAGCAATCAGCCCCAGCATTTT.

The rearrangement joins TRBV28 to TRBJ2-3, with TRBD1 as a possible D gene (5 bases). CDR1 is MDHEN and CDR2 is SYDVKM in the germline V gene. CDR3 length: 12 residues. Trimming cost V 5 bases and J 10 bases, with 13 bases left between them. The CDR3: CASSSVGPPQYF. CDR3 DNA sequence: TGTGCCAGCAGTAGTGTGGGGCCCCCGCAGTATTTT.

This clonotype was seen a handful of times. V is TRBV10-3 and J is TRBJ2-3, with D perhaps matching TRBD1 or TRBD2 (6 bases each). CDR1 is ENHRY and CDR2 is SYGVKD in the germline V gene. The CDR3 length is 16 residues. V was shortened by 8 bases and J by 1 base, with 19 bases between the two germline ends. Here the CDR3 reads CAISWEGGLRTDTQYF. CDR3 nucleotide sequence: TGTGCCATCTCCTGGGAAGGGGGACTTCGCACAGATACGCAGTATTTT.

The chain links TRBV19 to TRBJ1-3, with TRBD1 as a possible D gene (5 bases). The germline V and J ends were trimmed by 1 base and 1 base, with 11 bases remaining between them. This CDR3 has 16 residues. Germline CDR1 is LNHDA and CDR2 is SQIVND (reference sequence). The CDR3 loop is CASSIVGVMSGNTIYF. CDR3 nucleotide sequence: TGTGCCAGTAGTATAGTGGGGGTAATGTCTGGAAACACCATATATTTT.

V and J are TRBV25-1 and TRBJ2-3; TRBD1 matches at 7 bases. The ends lost 0 bases at V and 6 bases at J; junction bases unmatched: 9. The CDR3 is 16 residues long. Per the germline V gene, CDR1 is MGHDK and CDR2 is SYGVNS. The DNA for the CDR3 is TGTGCCAGCAGTGAATATACAGGGGCTGGATGGGATACGCAGTATTTT. Its translation is CASSEYTGAGWDTQYF.

This clonotype has just a few counts. In nucleotides, the CDR3 is TGTGCCAGCAAATCTACAGGGGGCGCGTCGGTCGGGGAGCTGTTTTTT. It codes for CASKSTGGASVGELFF. The chain joins TRBV6-1 to TRBJ2-2; TRBD1 aligns across 9 bases. The germline V gene has CDR1 MNHNS and CDR2 SASEGT. The J segment lost 7 bases and the V segment lost 7 bases, leaving 13 bases of the junction unmatched. The CDR3 spans 16 residues.

The CDR3 DNA reads as TGTGCCAGCAGTTTGTCTAGCGGGAAGTACACAGATACGCAGTATTTT. It specifies CASSLSSGKYTDTQYF. The chain is built from TRBV27 and TRBJ2-3; 9 nucleotides match TRBD2. Germline V gene data show CDR1 as MNHEY and CDR2 as SMNVEV (reference sequence). The V and J ends lost 3 bases and 2 bases, in that order; junction bases with no gene match: 6. CDR3 length: 16 amino acids.

The chain joins TRBV6-2 or TRBV6-3 to TRBJ1-1; no definite D call. Germline values: CDR1 MNHEY, CDR2 SVGEGT. V lost 0 bases and J 2 bases, leaving 7 bases between the germline ends. The length of the CDR3 is 14 residues. The CDR3 sequence is CASSYSGINTEAFF. The CDR3 bases are TGTGCCAGCAGTTACTCGGGGATTAACACTGAAGCTTTCTTT.

This clonotype was seen repeatedly, ten times or more. The gene calls are TRBV7-8 and TRBJ2-5; 7 bases align to TRBD2. This CDR3 region has 14 residues. V trimming: 1 base; J trimming: 4 bases; junction bases outside the gene matches: 3. The germline V gene has CDR1 SGHVS and CDR2 FQNEAQ. The CDR3 loop is CASSLETSSETQYF. In DNA, the CDR3 is TGTGCCAGCAGCTTAGAGACTAGCTCAGAGACCCAGTACTTC. The entire variable domain, with the rest obtained from reference TRBV7-8 and TRBJ2-5, is as follows: GAGVSQSPRYKVAKRGQDVALRCDPISGHVSLFWYQQALGQGPEFLTYFQNEAQLDKSGLPSDRFFAERPEGSVSTLKIQRTQQEDSAVYLCASSLETSSETQYFGPGTRLLVL.

This clonotype was recorded many times. The V call is TRBV7-2, the J call TRBJ2-1, with D hard to call. With 0 bases removed from V and 4 bases from J, the gap between germline ends came to 4 bases. Germline V gene sequence: CDR1 SGHTA, CDR2 FQGNSA. The CDR3 covers 13 residues. The CDR3 region has the DNA TGTGCCAGCAGCTTAGCAGAATACAATGAGCAGTTCTTC. This encodes CASSLAEYNEQFF.

In this sample, this clonotype turned up many times. The J gene is TRBJ2-1, the V gene TRBV7-2; 16 bases map to TRBD2. The CDR3 is made up of 15 amino acids. Per the germline V gene, CDR1 is SGHTA and CDR2 is FQGNSA. J was trimmed by 9 bases and V by 5 bases; bases with no gene match: 4. CDR3 region: CASSLGLAGGIEQFF. Here the CDR3 DNA reads TGTGCCAGCAGCCTGGGACTAGCGGGAGGGATTGAGCAGTTCTTC.

This chain uses TRBV3-1 with TRBJ2-2, with 7 bases aligning to TRBD2. V trimming: 0 bases; J trimming: 5 bases; junction bases outside the gene matches: 6. This CDR3 is built from 16 residues. Germline CDR1 LGHDT, CDR2 YNNKEL (reference sequence). CDR3 sequence: CASSQEAGVRTGELFF. The CDR3 nucleotides read TGTGCCAGCAGCCAAGAGGCGGGAGTAAGGACCGGGGAGCTGTTTTTT.

This chain connects TRBV4-2 to TRBJ1-2; D unclear. The V gene lost 4 bases and the J gene lost 7 bases, with 16 bases spanning the gap. Germline values: CDR1 LGHNA, CDR2 YNFKEQ. This CDR3 is built from 14 residues. The CDR3 DNA reads TGTGCCAGCAGCCCACCTCAGGAGATCGGTGGCTACACCTTC. Residues: CASSPPQEIGGYTF.

This rearrangement joins TRBV19 to TRBJ2-7; no reliable D call. V was clipped by 0 bases and J by 3 bases, with 12 bases between them. This CDR3 is built from 15 residues. Looked up from germline, CDR1 is LNHDA and CDR2 is SQIVND (reference sequence). CDR3 bases: TGTGCCAGTAGTATAGATGCCGGCCAGCTCTACGAGCAGTACGTC. Translating gives CASSIDAGQLYEQYV.

This clonotype was observed many times. The chain carries TRBV7-2 and TRBJ2-4, with 15 bases matching TRBD2. Trimming removed 4 bases from V and 2 bases from J; junction bases left unmatched: 12. This CDR3 is 20 amino acids long. CDR1 is SGHTA, CDR2 FQGNSA, per germline. The CDR3 protein is CASSYVTGTSGRPSKNIQYF. The CDR3 nucleotides are TGTGCCAGCAGCTATGTTACCGGGACTAGCGGGAGGCCTTCCAAAAACATTCAGTACTTC.